This T cell receptor (beta chain) stems from a study of radiotherapy plus CTLA-4 blockade in lung cancer. Only in-frame clones appear in the TCRdb table, and some are missing; sequencing was by immunoSEQ multiplex PCR. The repertoire has approximately 97,000 clones, about 83% of them found once; the top ten carry over 0.75%. The CDR3 sequence is 13 residues long. Trimming pared 0 bases from V and 7 bases from J, leaving 9 bases between. The germline V gene encodes CDR1 LNHDA and CDR2 SQIVND (reference sequence). This chain joins TRBV19 and TRBJ1-2; no clear D. The sequencing used peripheral blood, collected from a patient treated with radiotherapy plus ipilimumab. The sequence was collected from a human donor with non-small cell lung cancer who had stable disease on radiotherapy plus ipilimumab. DNA for the CDR3: TGTGCCAGTAGTATAGATCTTGGAGTTGGCTACACCTTC. Translated: CASSIDLGVGYTF.